One and the same sample provided the 28 T cell receptor beta chains below, sequenced in a study of identical twins. TCRdb independently ran MiXCR on the 5' RACE reads; one entry per CDR3 protein. This sample has fewer than 350,000 distinct CDR3 sequences; around 8.8% occur once, and the top ten carry roughly 2.1%. The sample also formed part of further work on yellow fever vaccine responses in identical twins.

Sequencing was performed on memory (CD45RO+) T cells sorted from blood. These receptors were collected from a woman in her late teens or twenties in good health.

The gene calls are TRBV12-3 or TRBV12-4 and TRBJ1-2; D is possibly TRBD1 (5 bases). V was clipped by 5 bases and J by 5 bases, with 21 bases between them. The CDR3 runs 16 residues. As DNA, the CDR3 is TGTGCCAGCAGTACCCGGAGAGGTGGGGCTTTATATGGCTACACCTTC. Protein product: CASSTRRGGALYGYTF.

This clonotype appeared a few times. The chain employs TRBV20-1 and TRBJ2-3, with 8 positions matching TRBD1. J gave up 0 bases and V 3 bases, and 8 bases lay outside the gene matches. The CDR3 is made up of 16 amino acids. Germline V CDR1 and CDR2: DFQATT, SNEGSKA (reference sequence). The CDR3 DNA is TGCAGTGCTAGGGACAGGGCGGGGACTAGCACAGATACGCAGTATTTT. Its protein is CSARDRAGTSTDTQYF.

This clonotype was detected many times. The chain is built from TRBV24-1 and TRBJ2-2; D uncertain. CDR3 length: 15 amino acids. Trimming cost V 0 bases and J 1 base, with 5 bases left between them. Germline V gives CDR1 KGHDR, CDR2 SFDVKD. This CDR3 is CATSDLAGNTGELFF. The CDR3 DNA is TGTGCCACCAGTGATTTGGCCGGGAACACCGGGGAGCTGTTTTTT.

This clonotype was recorded many times. CDR3 sequence: CSVHGTDYEQYF. CDR3 nucleotides: TGCAGCGTCCACGGGACCGACTACGAGCAGTACTTC. The chain recombines TRBV29-1 with TRBJ2-7; the D call may be TRBD1 or TRBD2 (5 bases each). The V and J ends lost 6 bases and 3 bases respectively, with 12 bases between them. Germline V gives CDR1 SQVTM, CDR2 ANQGSEA. The CDR3 has 12 residues.

This clonotype was detected a few times. The rearrangement joins TRBV9 to TRBJ2-2; 9 nucleotides align to TRBD1. With 3 bases clipped from V and 2 bases from J, the junction kept 2 bases outside the gene matches. The CDR3 loop spans 15 amino acids. CDR1 is SGDLS, CDR2 YYNGEE, per germline. Here the CDR3 DNA reads TGTGCCAGCAGCGACAGGGGGCTAAACACCGGGGAGCTGTTTTTT. Its protein is CASSDRGLNTGELFF.

In its sample, this clonotype was seen a few times. The J gene is TRBJ1-1, the V gene TRBV27; TRBD1 agrees at 8 bases. V shed 1 base and J 1 base; nucleotides not matched to a gene: 8. CDR1 and CDR2 from the germline V gene are MNHEY and SMNVEV (reference sequence). This CDR3 comprises 17 residues. CDR3 amino acids: CASSLFGQGGTNTEAFF. CDR3 sequence (DNA): TGTGCCAGCAGTTTATTCGGACAGGGAGGAACGAACACTGAAGCTTTCTTT.

There are a few counts of this clonotype. V usage is TRBV18 and J usage is TRBJ2-4; the D is unclear. V lost 3 bases and J 3 bases, leaving 9 bases between the germline ends. Germline V gene data show CDR1 as KGHSH and CDR2 as LQKENI. The CDR3 is 14 amino acids. DNA for the CDR3: TGTGCCAGCTCACCGTCAGTAAACAAAAACATTCAGTACTTC. This codes for CASSPSVNKNIQYF.

This clonotype was detected many times. This chain uses TRBV12-3 or TRBV12-4 with TRBJ2-2; 7 bases align to TRBD2. This CDR3 is built from 14 residues. The V segment lost 4 bases and the J segment 7 bases; nucleotides outside the gene matches: 6. The CDR3 loop reads CASSWGGRSGELFF. The CDR3 DNA reads as TGTGCCAGCAGTTGGGGCGGGAGAAGCGGGGAGCTGTTTTTT.

Ten or more counts support this clonotype. V usage is TRBV20-1 and J usage is TRBJ2-7; TRBD2 matches at 8 bases. The ends lost 5 bases at V and 4 bases at J; junction bases unmatched: 7. The CDR3 length is 13 residues. Germline assignment: CDR1 DFQATT and CDR2 SNEGSKA (reference sequence). The CDR3: CSALSGGGYEQYV. The CDR3 DNA is TGCAGTGCTCTTTCGGGGGGGGGGTACGAGCAGTACGTC.

This sequence joins TRBV5-1 and TRBJ1-1; TRBD1 is a possible D gene (6 bases). Trimming removed 0 bases from V and 5 bases from J, with 11 bases in between. CDR3 length: 14 amino acids. CDR1 is SGHRS, CDR2 YFSETQ, per germline. DNA of the CDR3: TGCGCCAGCAGCTTGGGGGGGGCGCTTACTGAAGCTTTCTTT. This sequence encodes CASSLGGALTEAFF.

This clonotype was observed a handful of times. V is TRBV20-1 and J is TRBJ2-3; D is uncertain. The CDR3 has 16 amino acids. The germline V gene encodes CDR1 DFQATT and CDR2 SNEGSKA (reference sequence). With 1 base removed from V and 3 bases from J, the gap between germline ends came to 17 bases. CDR3 in amino acids: CSARGFDRSGTDTQYF. Written as DNA, the CDR3 is TGCAGTGCTAGAGGGTTCGATAGATCTGGTACAGATACGCAGTATTTT.

The table lists this clonotype with many counts. V gene TRBV3-1 combines with J gene TRBJ2-1; no firm D call. CDR1 is LGHDT and CDR2 is YNNKEL in the germline V gene (reference sequence). The V and J ends lost 7 bases and 5 bases respectively, with 6 bases between them. The CDR3 sequence is 11 residues long. The CDR3 nucleotides read TGTGCCAGCACCAAAAACAATGAGCAGTTCTTC. Its translation is CASTKNNEQFF.

In its sample, this clonotype was seen many times. This chain connects TRBV28 to TRBJ2-1; D is unclear. Trimming removed 6 bases from V and 7 bases from J, with 22 bases in between. This CDR3 contains 16 residues. CDR1 is MDHEN and CDR2 is SYDVKM in the germline V gene. As DNA, the CDR3 is TGTGCCAGCAGCCTACTCCCCATTGGTATTAGGAATGAGCAGTTCTTC. It is translated as CASSLLPIGIRNEQFF.

This clonotype was observed many times. The chain carries TRBV12-3 or TRBV12-4 and TRBJ2-1; TRBD2 might be the D (5 bases). The CDR3 covers 12 residues. V lost 8 bases, J lost 5 bases, and 10 bases lay in between. CDR3: CASRREHNEQFF. The CDR3 DNA follows: TGTGCCAGCCGCCGGGAACACAATGAGCAGTTCTTC.

This clonotype was seen a handful of times. The J gene is TRBJ2-2, the V gene TRBV28; 8 bases line up with TRBD1. The trim removed 10 bases at V and 1 base at J, leaving 5 bases unmatched. Looked up from germline, CDR1 is MDHEN and CDR2 is SYDVKM. The CDR3 has 14 residues. The CDR3, as DNA: TGTGCCACAACCGGGACAGGGAACACCGGGGAGCTGTTTTTT. Translated, it gives CATTGTGNTGELFF.

This chain connects TRBV28 to TRBJ2-3; D unclear. Between the trimmed V and J ends, which lost 6 bases and 7 bases, there was a span of 8 bases. In germline, CDR1 is MDHEN, CDR2 SYDVKM. The CDR3 spans 11 residues. This chain's CDR3 is CASSLGYTQYF. The DNA of the CDR3 is TGTGCCAGCAGCTTGGGTTATACGCAGTATTTT.

This clonotype was detected many times. V usage is TRBV29-1 and J usage is TRBJ2-5; no clear D gene. V lost 4 bases and J 2 bases, leaving 11 bases between the germline ends. The CDR3 sequence is 13 residues long. CDR1 and CDR2 (germline): SQVTM, ANQGSEA. CDR3 region: CSVGGWGQETQYF. The DNA of the CDR3 is TGCAGCGTTGGGGGTTGGGGTCAAGAGACCCAGTACTTC.

The V gene is TRBV5-5, the J gene TRBJ2-7, with 8 bases that match TRBD2. Germline trimming cut 7 bases from V and 4 bases from J; bases unmatched to any gene: 13. The CDR3 is 15 amino acids. In germline, CDR1 is SGHKS, CDR2 YYEKEE (reference sequence). The CDR3 DNA sequence: TGTGCCAGCTTGAGTGACGGGAGGGCAAGATACGAGCAGTACTTC. Translating it yields CASLSDGRARYEQYF.

The chain has TRBV12-5 and TRBJ1-3, with D possibly being TRBD1 (6 bases). Trimming left V 6 bases short and J 3 bases short, with 9 bases between. Germline CDR1 is LGHNT and CDR2 is FRNRAP. This CDR3 region has 13 residues. The CDR3 nucleotides read TGTGCTAGTGGACAGGGCTTTGGAAACACCATATATTTT. Translated: CASGQGFGNTIYF. The full variable domain, completed using reference TRBV12-5 and TRBJ1-3, is DARVTQTPRHKVTEMGQEVTMRCQPILGHNTVFWYRQTMMQGLELLAYFRNRAPLDDSGMPKDRFSAEMPDATLATLKIQPSEPRDSAVYFCASGQGFGNTIYFGEGSWLTVV.

This clonotype has at least ten counts. The chain carries TRBV6-1 and TRBJ2-6; D is possibly TRBD1 (6 bases). The CDR3 extends over 16 amino acids. With 6 bases removed from V and 0 bases from J, the gap between germline ends came to 12 bases. Per germline, CDR1 MNHNS and CDR2 SASEGT. The CDR3 DNA is TGTGCCAGCAGCAGGGGCATTAGCTCTGGGGCCAACGTCCTGACTTTC. Encoded protein: CASSRGISSGANVLTF.

J is TRBJ2-2 and V is TRBV6-1; 8 positions match TRBD1. V lost 6 bases, J lost 9 bases, and 6 bases stayed unmatched. From germline, CDR1 is MNHNS and CDR2 SASEGT. The length of the CDR3 is 13 residues. The DNA for the CDR3 is TGTGCCAGCAGCCAAGACAGGGGCAGGGAGCTGTTTTTT. This codes for CASSQDRGRELFF.

This clonotype came up many times. J is TRBJ1-1 and V is TRBV5-1, with a weak D call TRBD1 (5 bases). Germline V gene lookup returns CDR1 SGHRS and CDR2 YFSETQ. The V end lost 4 bases, the J end lost 0 bases, and 13 bases lay between the germline ends. The CDR3 contains 15 residues. The CDR3 protein is CASSLDIRMNTEAFF. In nucleotides, the CDR3 is TGCGCCAGCAGCCTGGACATAAGAATGAACACTGAAGCTTTCTTT. The whole variable domain, remainder taken from reference TRBV5-1 and TRBJ1-1, is KAGVTQTPRYLIKTRGQQVTLSCSPISGHRSVSWYQQTPGQGLQFLFEYFSETQRNKGNFPGRFSGRQFSNSRSEMNVSTLELGDSALYLCASSLDIRMNTEAFFGQGTRLTVV.

This clonotype was picked up many times. J is TRBJ1-1 and V is TRBV7-9; D might be TRBD1 (5 bases). Germline V gene sequence: CDR1 SEHNR, CDR2 FQNEAQ (reference sequence). V gave up 4 bases and J gave up 1 base, with 10 bases separating them. The CDR3 loop spans 14 amino acids. The chain's CDR3 is CASSYQGTNTEAFF. For the CDR3, the DNA is TGTGCCAGCAGCTACCAGGGTACGAACACTGAAGCTTTCTTT.

This clonotype was seen many times. The chain combines TRBV7-9 with TRBJ2-7; 9 bases align to TRBD1. Per germline, CDR1 SEHNR and CDR2 FQNEAQ (reference sequence). The CDR3 sequence is 15 residues long. J was trimmed by 4 bases and V by 2 bases; bases with no gene match: 6. The CDR3 DNA follows: TGTGCCAGCAGCTTAATCGGACAGGGGCGATACGAGCAGTACGTC. It yields the protein CASSLIGQGRYEQYV.

This clonotype was picked up many times. The chain carries TRBV20-1 and TRBJ2-7; D is unresolved. Germline V gene sequence: CDR1 DFQATT, CDR2 SNEGSKA (reference sequence). This CDR3 is 11 amino acids long. The V end lost 3 bases, the J end lost 3 bases, and 6 bases lay between the germline ends. Here the CDR3 reads CSAREDYEQYF. The CDR3 region has the DNA TGCAGTGCTAGGGAAGACTACGAGCAGTACTTC.

This clonotype was counted only a few times. This chain links TRBV2 with TRBJ1-5; 9 nucleotides agree with TRBD1. The CDR3 contains 15 residues. The V gene end was trimmed by 5 bases and the J gene end by 4 bases; junction bases not matched to a gene: 6. Germline V gives CDR1 SNHLY, CDR2 FYNNEI. The CDR3 protein is CASSQSDRGNQPQHF. CDR3 DNA sequence: TGTGCCAGCAGTCAAAGTGACAGGGGGAATCAGCCCCAGCATTTT.

This clonotype was seen at least ten times. This rearrangement joins TRBV3-1 to TRBJ2-3; D is unresolved. The V gene lost 0 bases and the J gene lost 1 base, with 5 bases spanning the gap. In germline, CDR1 is LGHDT, CDR2 YNNKEL (reference sequence). This CDR3 has 14 residues. CDR3 DNA sequence: TGTGCCAGCAGCCAAGACCACCGCACAGATACGCAGTATTTT. It yields the protein CASSQDHRTDTQYF.

At least ten counts were recorded for this clonotype. V gene TRBV5-1 combines with J gene TRBJ2-1; D is possibly TRBD1 (5 bases). V was clipped by 4 bases and J by 6 bases, with 17 bases between them. There are 15 residues in the CDR3. Looked up from germline, CDR1 is SGHRS and CDR2 is YFSETQ. CDR3 in amino acids: CASSPPRQTPNEQFF. The CDR3 coding sequence is TGCGCCAGCAGCCCGCCCCGACAGACCCCCAATGAGCAGTTCTTC.